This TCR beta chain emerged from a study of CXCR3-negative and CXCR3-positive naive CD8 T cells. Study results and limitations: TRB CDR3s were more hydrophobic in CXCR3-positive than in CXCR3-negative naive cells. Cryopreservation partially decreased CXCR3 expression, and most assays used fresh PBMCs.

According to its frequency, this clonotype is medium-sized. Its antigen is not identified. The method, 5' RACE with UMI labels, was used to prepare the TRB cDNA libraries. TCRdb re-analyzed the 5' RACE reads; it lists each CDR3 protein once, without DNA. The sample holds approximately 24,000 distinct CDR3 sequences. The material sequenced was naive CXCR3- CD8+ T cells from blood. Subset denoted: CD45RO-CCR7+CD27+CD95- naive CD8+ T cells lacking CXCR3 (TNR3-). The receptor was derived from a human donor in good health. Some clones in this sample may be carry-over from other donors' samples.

The CDR3 spells CSVEGQGGNTEAFF. V gene TRBV29-1 combines with J gene TRBJ1-1; there is no DNA to check the TCRdb D call of TRBD1. The CDR3 covers 14 residues. Per germline, CDR1 SQVTM and CDR2 ANQGSEA.